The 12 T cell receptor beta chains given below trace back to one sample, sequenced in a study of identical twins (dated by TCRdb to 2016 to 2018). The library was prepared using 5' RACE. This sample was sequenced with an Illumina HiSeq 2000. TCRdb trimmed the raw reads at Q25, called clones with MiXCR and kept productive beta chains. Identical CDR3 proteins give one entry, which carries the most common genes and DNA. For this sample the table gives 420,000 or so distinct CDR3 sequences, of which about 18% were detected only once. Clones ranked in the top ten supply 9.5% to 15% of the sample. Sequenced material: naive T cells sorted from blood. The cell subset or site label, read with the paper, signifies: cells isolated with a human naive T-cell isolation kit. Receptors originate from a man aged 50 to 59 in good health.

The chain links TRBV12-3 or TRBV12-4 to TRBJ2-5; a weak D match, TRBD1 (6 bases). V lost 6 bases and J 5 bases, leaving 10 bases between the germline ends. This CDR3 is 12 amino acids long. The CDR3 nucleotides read TGTGCCAGCAGCCGGGACATTGAGACCCAGTACTTC. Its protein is CASSRDIETQYF.

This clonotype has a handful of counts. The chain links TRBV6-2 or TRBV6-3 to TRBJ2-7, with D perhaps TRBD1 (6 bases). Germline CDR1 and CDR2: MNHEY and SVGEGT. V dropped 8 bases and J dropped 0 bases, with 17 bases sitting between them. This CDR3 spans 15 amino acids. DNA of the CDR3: TGTGCCAGCTGCTATGGACAGTTTAACTCCTACGAGCAGTACTTC. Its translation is CASCYGQFNSYEQYF.

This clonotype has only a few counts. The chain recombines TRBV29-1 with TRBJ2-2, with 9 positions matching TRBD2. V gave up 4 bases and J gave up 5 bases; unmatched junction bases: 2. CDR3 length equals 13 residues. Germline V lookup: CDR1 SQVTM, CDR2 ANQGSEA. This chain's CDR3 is CSVAAGGTGELFF. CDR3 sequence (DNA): TGCAGCGTTGCGGCGGGAGGGACCGGGGAGCTGTTTTTT.

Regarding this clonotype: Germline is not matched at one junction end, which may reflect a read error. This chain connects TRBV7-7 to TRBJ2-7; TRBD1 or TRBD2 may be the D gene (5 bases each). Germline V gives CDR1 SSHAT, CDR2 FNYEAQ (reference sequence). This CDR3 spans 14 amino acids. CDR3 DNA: TGTGCTAGCAGCTACCCCGGGACGACCAGGGAGCAGTACTTC. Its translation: CASSYPGTTREQYF.

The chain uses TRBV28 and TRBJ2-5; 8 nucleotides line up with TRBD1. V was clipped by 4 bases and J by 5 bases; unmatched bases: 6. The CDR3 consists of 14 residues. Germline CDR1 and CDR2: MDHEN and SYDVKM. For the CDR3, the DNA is TGTGCCAGCAGTTCAGACAGGGGTGCGGAGACCCAGTACTTC. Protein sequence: CASSSDRGAETQYF. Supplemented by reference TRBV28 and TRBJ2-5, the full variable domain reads DVKVTQSSRYLVKRTGEKVFLECVQDMDHENMFWYRQDPGLGLRLIYFSYDVKMKEKGDIPEGYSVSREKKERFSLILESASTNQTSMYLCASSSDRGAETQYFGPGTRLLVL.

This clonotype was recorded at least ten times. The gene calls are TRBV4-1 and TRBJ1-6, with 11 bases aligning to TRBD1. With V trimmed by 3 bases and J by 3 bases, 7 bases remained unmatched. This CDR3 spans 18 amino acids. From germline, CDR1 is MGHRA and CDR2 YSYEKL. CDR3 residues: CASSQTWDRGDYNSPLHF. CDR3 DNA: TGCGCCAGCAGCCAGACGTGGGACAGGGGGGACTATAATTCACCCCTCCACTTT.

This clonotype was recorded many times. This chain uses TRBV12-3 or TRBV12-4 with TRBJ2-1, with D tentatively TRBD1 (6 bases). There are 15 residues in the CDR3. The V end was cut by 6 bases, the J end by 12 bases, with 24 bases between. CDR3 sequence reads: CASRPPGQGITGQFF. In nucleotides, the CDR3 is TGTGCCAGCAGACCACCGGGACAAGGGATCACAGGGCAGTTCTTC.

CDR3 amino acids: CASSLRMSRGTDPETQYF. CDR3 sequence (DNA): TGTGCCAGCAGTTTGCGAATGAGTAGGGGGACAGACCCCGAGACCCAGTACTTC. The V call is TRBV28, the J call TRBJ2-5; TRBD1 agrees at 7 bases. The CDR3 consists of 18 residues. The J segment lost 5 bases and the V segment lost 3 bases, leaving 18 bases of the junction unmatched. Germline V CDR1 and CDR2: MDHEN, SYDVKM.

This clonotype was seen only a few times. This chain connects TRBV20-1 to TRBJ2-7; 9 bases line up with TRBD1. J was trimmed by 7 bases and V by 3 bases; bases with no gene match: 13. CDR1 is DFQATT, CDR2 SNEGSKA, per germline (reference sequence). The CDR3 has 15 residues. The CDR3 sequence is CSASPPGTGYDEQYF. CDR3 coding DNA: TGCAGTGCTAGCCCACCCGGGACAGGGTACGATGAGCAGTACTTC.

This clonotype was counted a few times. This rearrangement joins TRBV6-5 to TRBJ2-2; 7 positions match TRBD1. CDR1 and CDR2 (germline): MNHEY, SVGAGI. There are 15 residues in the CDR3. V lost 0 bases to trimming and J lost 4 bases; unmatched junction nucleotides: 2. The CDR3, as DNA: TGTGCCAGCAGTTACTCAGGGGGCGGCACCGGGGAGCTGTTTTTT. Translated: CASSYSGGGTGELFF.

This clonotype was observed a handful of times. CDR3 loop: CATSSSQGSGETQYF. The CDR3 DNA follows: TGTGCCACCAGCAGCTCACAGGGTTCTGGAGAGACCCAGTACTTC. The chain uses TRBV15 and TRBJ2-5, with D perhaps TRBD1 (6 bases). Germline loops: CDR1 LNHNV, CDR2 YYDKDF (reference sequence). The CDR3 is 15 amino acids. V lost 3 bases to trimming and J lost 4 bases, with 15 bases between them.

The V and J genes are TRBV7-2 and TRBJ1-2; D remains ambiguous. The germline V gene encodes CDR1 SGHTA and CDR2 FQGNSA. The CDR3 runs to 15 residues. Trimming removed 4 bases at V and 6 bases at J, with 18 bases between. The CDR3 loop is CASSWTMGSPDGYTF. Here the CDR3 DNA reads TGTGCCAGCAGCTGGACGATGGGGTCCCCCGATGGCTACACCTTC.